The 14 T cell receptor beta chains reported below all come from one sample, sequenced in a study of cytomegalovirus exposure and HLA in healthy donors. Primers included in the PCR were 60 Vbeta and 13 Jbeta primers. Using immunoSEQ multiplex PCR, the repertoire was profiled, and TCRdb retains in-frame clones only, with some absent. This table holds some 180,000 clones, around 75% found once. Sample: PBMCs. The receptors originated from a male donor in good health and CMV-seronegative.

In DNA form, the CDR3 reads TGTGCCAGCAGCGGCCGGGGAAGCAATCAGCCCCAGCATTTT. This gives the protein CASSGRGSNQPQHF. The J gene is TRBJ1-5, the V gene TRBV28; D gene unclear. The CDR3 runs 14 residues. With 6 bases removed from V and 1 base from J, the gap between germline ends came to 10 bases. CDR1 and CDR2 (germline): MDHEN, SYDVKM.

This chain joins TRBV28 and TRBJ1-2; 7 bases are shared with TRBD1. Germline V gene sequence: CDR1 MDHEN, CDR2 SYDVKM. Trimming removed 2 bases from V and 7 bases from J; junction bases left unmatched: 1. This CDR3 is 12 amino acids long. The CDR3 DNA reads as TGTGCCAGCAGTTTAAACAGGGGTGGCTACACCTTC. Encoded protein: CASSLNRGGYTF.

Turning to this clone: The sample has other DNA sequences that encode this CDR3 too. This chain uses TRBV4-2 with TRBJ1-5, with TRBD1 identical over 10 bases. The V segment lost 0 bases and the J segment 4 bases; nucleotides outside the gene matches: 6. This CDR3 has 17 amino acids. Germline V CDR1 and CDR2: LGHNA, YNFKEQ. The CDR3 sequence is CASSQEGQGFSNQPQHF. For the CDR3, the DNA is TGTGCCAGCAGCCAAGAGGGACAGGGGTTTAGTAATCAGCCCCAGCATTTT.

The chain links TRBV28 to TRBJ2-3; 11 nucleotides align to TRBD2. The CDR3 sequence is 17 residues long. J gave up 3 bases and V 7 bases, and 12 bases lay outside the gene matches. Germline lookup yields CDR1 MDHEN and CDR2 SYDVKM. CDR3 in amino acids: CASTPRASGRITDTQYF. Here the CDR3 DNA reads TGTGCCAGCACCCCAAGGGCTAGCGGGAGGATAACAGATACGCAGTATTTT.

The chain carries TRBV5-6 and TRBJ2-1, with 7 bases matching TRBD2. There are 14 residues in the CDR3. Germline V gene lookup returns CDR1 SGHDT and CDR2 YYEEEE. The V segment lost 2 bases and the J segment 4 bases; nucleotides outside the gene matches: 3. The CDR3 coding sequence is TGTGCCAGCAGCTTAAGCGGGGATTACAATGAGCAGTTCTTC. Residues: CASSLSGDYNEQFF.

The chain recombines TRBV14 with TRBJ1-5; no clear D gene. With 1 base removed from V and 7 bases from J, the gap between germline ends came to 8 bases. CDR3 size: 13 residues. Germline CDR1 is SGHDN and CDR2 is FVKESK. Here the CDR3 DNA reads TGTGCCAGCAGCCAAGTGGTCGGGCAGCCCCAGCATTTT. Translation: CASSQVVGQPQHF.

The rearrangement joins TRBV28 to TRBJ2-5; D ambiguous. Germline CDR1 reads MDHEN; CDR2 reads SYDVKM. This CDR3 has 11 amino acids. V gave up 5 bases and J gave up 8 bases, with 9 bases separating them. CDR3 bases: TGTGCCAGCAGTCCCAAGAGAACCCAGTACTTC. Amino acid sequence: CASSPKRTQYF.

The V gene is TRBV27, the J gene TRBJ2-4, with TRBD2 identical over 15 bases. Trimming took 5 bases from V and 8 from J; bases not matched to a gene: 16. From germline, CDR1 is MNHEY and CDR2 SMNVEV (reference sequence). There are 19 residues in the CDR3. As DNA, the CDR3 is TGTGCCAGCAGTCCCCTGGGACTAGCGGGAGGCCAGGATCGGGACATTCAGTACTTC. This codes for CASSPLGLAGGQDRDIQYF.

V is TRBV4-3 and J is TRBJ2-3, with 11 bases that match TRBD2. V lost 4 bases, J lost 6 bases, and 9 bases stayed unmatched. Germline CDR1 reads LGHNA; CDR2 reads YSLEER. The CDR3 covers 16 residues. CDR3 sequence (DNA): TGCGCCAGCAGCCCTGATAGCGGGAGGGCCGCGGATACGCAGTATTTT. Its protein product is CASSPDSGRAADTQYF.

The rearrangement uses TRBV4-1 and TRBJ2-7; weak D call: TRBD1 (6 bases). In germline, CDR1 is MGHRA, CDR2 YSYEKL. Between the trimmed V and J ends, which lost 0 bases and 6 bases, there was a span of 12 bases. This CDR3 comprises 14 residues. The chain's CDR3 is CASSQESTGFEQYF. The CDR3 DNA reads as TGCGCCAGCAGCCAAGAGTCAACAGGGTTCGAGCAGTACTTC.

This clone came up once. The chain has TRBV18 and TRBJ1-5; D is unresolved. Germline loops: CDR1 KGHSH, CDR2 LQKENI. V lost 1 base to trimming and J lost 0 bases, with 10 bases between them. There are 16 residues in the CDR3. The DNA for the CDR3 is TGTGCCAGCTCACCACAAGAGAGGAATAGCAATCAGCCCCAGCATTTT. Protein: CASSPQERNSNQPQHF.

This clone is a singleton in its sample. V and J are TRBV27 and TRBJ2-3, with 15 bases identical to TRBD2. Looked up from germline, CDR1 is MNHEY and CDR2 is SMNVEV (reference sequence). J lost 6 bases, V lost 5 bases, and 3 bases had no gene match. CDR3 size: 15 residues. DNA for the CDR3: TGTGCCAGCAGTCTCGGACTAGCGGGAGGGGATACGCAGTATTTT. As protein: CASSLGLAGGDTQYF.

J is TRBJ1-5 and V is TRBV7-9; a weak D match, TRBD1 (5 bases). V gave up 3 bases and J gave up 1 base, with 7 bases separating them. The CDR3 covers 14 residues. Germline CDR1 is SEHNR and CDR2 is FQNEAQ (reference sequence). CDR3 nucleotides: TGTGCCAGCAGCTTCCAGGGCAGCAATCAGCCCCAGCATTTT. Its translation: CASSFQGSNQPQHF.

The V call is TRBV5-6, the J call TRBJ1-5, with D hard to call. The germline V gene has CDR1 SGHDT and CDR2 YYEEEE. The CDR3 covers 14 residues. V lost 2 bases, J lost 5 bases, and 11 bases lay in between. The CDR3 sequence is CASSFRGVYQPQHF. The CDR3 region has the DNA TGTGCCAGCAGCTTTCGGGGTGTGTATCAGCCCCAGCATTTT.